The 23 T cell receptor beta chains below all came from one sample that was sequenced in a study of shared T cell receptors in the human thymus. This table comes from immunoSEQ multiplex PCR, and its TCRdb copy is limited to in-frame clones, with some not included. Found here are some 760,000 clones, 70% to 90% of them singletons; the top ten hold roughly 0.01%. This same sample was also part of a study on human thymus T cells.

Sample: thymocytes. The origin of the receptors is a girl less than two years old with a congenital heart defect.

The chain has TRBV2 and TRBJ1-2; a weak D match, TRBD1 (5 bases). Germline CDR1 SNHLY, CDR2 FYNNEI. V was trimmed by 6 bases and J by 5 bases, leaving 16 bases between them. The CDR3 runs 14 residues. Written as DNA, the CDR3 is TGTGCCAGCAGAGAGGGCGGGGCGAAGTATGGCTACACCTTC. It codes for CASREGGAKYGYTF.

The chain recombines TRBV6-1 with TRBJ2-7, with D perhaps TRBD2 (6 bases). The V end lost 3 bases, the J end lost 2 bases, and 11 bases lay between the germline ends. This CDR3 spans 14 amino acids. Per the germline V gene, CDR1 is MNHNS and CDR2 is SASEGT. The CDR3 coding sequence is TGTGCCAGCAGTGATGGAGGGGTTACCTACGAGCAGTACTTC. Its translation: CASSDGGVTYEQYF.

This clone occurred a few times. The chain employs TRBV28 and TRBJ2-7, with a possible D match to TRBD1 (5 bases). The CDR3 extends over 13 amino acids. In germline, CDR1 is MDHEN, CDR2 SYDVKM. Trimming took off 3 bases at V and 3 bases at J, with 9 bases between the two ends. The CDR3 here is CASSLGQNYEQYF. The CDR3 DNA follows: TGTGCCAGCAGTTTGGGGCAGAACTACGAGCAGTACTTC.

This rearrangement joins TRBV13 to TRBJ1-1, with D possibly matching TRBD1 (5 bases). The CDR3 totals 12 residues. V was pared by 5 bases and J by 10 bases, with 14 bases between. Per the germline V gene, CDR1 is PRHDT and CDR2 is FYEKMQ (reference sequence). This CDR3 reads CASSPSAGTAFF. The CDR3 nucleotides read TGTGCCAGCAGCCCCTCGGCGGGGACAGCTTTCTTT.

The chain combines TRBV6-1 with TRBJ1-5; D remains unclear. Germline assignment: CDR1 MNHNS and CDR2 SASEGT. CDR3 length: 15 amino acids. Between the trimmed V and J ends, which lost 6 bases and 6 bases, there was a span of 18 bases. The DNA for the CDR3 is TGTGCCAGCAGGCCCCCAGGAGGGAAGGGTCAGCCCCAGCATTTT. It codes for CASRPPGGKGQPQHF.

This rearrangement joins TRBV7-9 to TRBJ1-1; the match to TRBD1 covers 7 bases. The germline CDR1 and CDR2 sequences are SEHNR and FQNEAQ (reference sequence). V trimming: 7 bases; J trimming: 4 bases; junction bases outside the gene matches: 21. CDR3 length: 18 amino acids. The CDR3 region has the DNA TGTGCCAGCATCCAAACCGGGACAGATCATAGTTACGGCACTGAAGCTTTCTTT. Amino acid sequence: CASIQTGTDHSYGTEAFF.

The chain couples TRBV6-5 to TRBJ1-5, with a tentative D call TRBD1 (6 bases). Germline loops: CDR1 MNHEY, CDR2 SVGAGI. The CDR3 contains 15 residues. V was shortened by 6 bases and J by 3 bases, with 15 bases between the two germline ends. CDR3 in DNA: TGTGCCAGCAGCAAAAATACAGGGCTCAATCAGCCCCAGCATTTT. Translated, it gives CASSKNTGLNQPQHF.

V is TRBV28 and J is TRBJ1-3; D is perhaps TRBD1 (5 bases). V was shortened by 2 bases and J by 4 bases, with 12 bases between the two germline ends. This CDR3 region has 15 residues. Per the germline V gene, CDR1 is MDHEN and CDR2 is SYDVKM. CDR3 coding DNA: TGTGCCAGCAGTTTAAGGGGACTTCGGGGAAACACCATATATTTT. As protein: CASSLRGLRGNTIYF. Together with reference TRBV28 and TRBJ1-3, the CDR3 gives the full variable domain: DVKVTQSSRYLVKRTGEKVFLECVQDMDHENMFWYRQDPGLGLRLIYFSYDVKMKEKGDIPEGYSVSREKKERFSLILESASTNQTSMYLCASSLRGLRGNTIYFGEGSWLTVV.

The chain couples TRBV5-5 to TRBJ1-4; D is unresolved. V dropped 0 bases and J dropped 7 bases, with 16 bases sitting between them. The CDR3 has 16 residues. Germline V gene data show CDR1 as SGHKS and CDR2 as YYEKEE (reference sequence). The CDR3 region has the DNA TGTGCCAGCAGCTTGGTAGTACCCTCGGGTGGTGAAAAACTGTTTTTT. Translated, it gives CASSLVVPSGGEKLFF.

This clone appeared a few times. This chain joins TRBV7-2 and TRBJ1-6; the D gene is possibly TRBD1 (5 bases). This CDR3 spans 14 amino acids. V gave up 5 bases and J gave up 6 bases, with 11 bases separating them. CDR1 and CDR2 (germline): SGHTA, FQGNSA. The CDR3 region has the DNA TGTGCCAGCAGCCTTGGGGGGTTTAATTCACCCCTCCACTTT. Translating it yields CASSLGGFNSPLHF.

The V call is TRBV2, the J call TRBJ2-3; TRBD1 is a possible D gene (6 bases). This CDR3 region has 15 residues. The ends were cut back, 7 bases at V and 3 bases at J, with 17 bases in the middle. Germline CDR1 SNHLY, CDR2 FYNNEI. The CDR3 DNA reads TGTGCCAGCATACACAGGGAGTTGGGTACAGATACGCAGTATTTT. This codes for CASIHRELGTDTQYF.

For the CDR3, the DNA is TGTGCCAGCAATGACAGGAGCACCGGGGAGCTGTTTTTT. Encoded protein: CASNDRSTGELFF. The chain recombines TRBV13 with TRBJ2-2, with D perhaps TRBD1 (6 bases). V lost 7 bases and J lost 4, with 10 bases in between. The CDR3 extends over 13 amino acids. CDR1 is PRHDT and CDR2 is FYEKMQ in the germline V gene (reference sequence).

This chain links TRBV7-2 with TRBJ1-4, with 8 positions matching TRBD1. CDR1 and CDR2 from the germline V gene are SGHTA and FQGNSA. CDR3 length: 16 amino acids. V lost 10 bases to trimming and J lost 6 bases; unmatched junction nucleotides: 16. In DNA, the CDR3 is TGTGCCATCGGGACAGGAGGGATGAAGAAGGATGAAAAACTGTTTTTT. Encoded protein: CAIGTGGMKKDEKLFF.

This clone was seen a handful of times. The chain combines TRBV11-1 with TRBJ1-2; 7 nucleotides align to TRBD1. Germline lookup yields CDR1 SGHAT and CDR2 FQDESV (reference sequence). The CDR3 totals 19 residues. The trim removed 8 bases at V and 5 bases at J, leaving 26 bases unmatched. CDR3 coding DNA: TGTGCCAGCTCACTTGGTCTGCAAAGAGACACTGGGACAGATTATGGCTACACCTTC. It is translated as CASSLGLQRDTGTDYGYTF.

The CDR3 sequence: CASSRRTSVAKNIQYF. In DNA form, the CDR3 reads TGTGCCAGCAGCCGGCGAACTAGCGTAGCCAAAAACATTCAGTACTTC. This chain connects TRBV7-2 to TRBJ2-4, with 7 bases that match TRBD2. The CDR3 length is 16 residues. The V and J ends lost 5 bases and 0 bases, in that order; junction bases with no gene match: 7. Per germline, CDR1 SGHTA and CDR2 FQGNSA.

The rearrangement links TRBV4-3 to TRBJ1-2; 11 nucleotides match TRBD1. This CDR3 contains 16 residues. The trim removed 0 bases at V and 2 bases at J, leaving 2 bases unmatched. The germline gives CDR1 LGHNA, CDR2 YSLEER. The CDR3, as DNA: TGCGCCAGCAGCCAAGAAAGGGACAGGGGGAACTATGGCTACACCTTC. Protein sequence: CASSQERDRGNYGYTF.

The CDR3 DNA follows: TGTGCCAGCAGTACATACCCCGGGGTAGCGGGGGGCCCAGATACGCAGTATTTT. This codes for CASSTYPGVAGGPDTQYF. This chain links TRBV27 with TRBJ2-3, with TRBD2 matching over 10 bases. Germline V lookup: CDR1 MNHEY, CDR2 SMNVEV (reference sequence). The junction had 15 bases not matched to a gene; V was cut back by 5 bases and J by 4 bases. CDR3 size: 18 residues.

The chain is built from TRBV9 and TRBJ2-1; 10 positions match TRBD1. With 5 bases clipped from V and 12 bases from J, the junction kept 8 bases outside the gene matches. Germline loops: CDR1 SGDLS, CDR2 YYNGEE. The CDR3 consists of 13 residues. The CDR3 DNA reads TGTGCCAGCAGTCCGGACAGGGGGAATCGGCAGTTCTTC. Translated: CASSPDRGNRQFF. Together with reference TRBV9 and TRBJ2-1, the CDR3 gives the full variable domain: DSGVTQTPKHLITATGQRVTLRCSPRSGDLSVYWYQQSLDQGLQFLIQYYNGEERAKGNILERFSAQQFPDLHSELNLSSLELGDSALYFCASSPDRGNRQFFGPGTRLTVL.

This chain links TRBV6-1 with TRBJ1-5, with D maybe TRBD1 (5 bases). This CDR3 comprises 15 residues. The germline V gene has CDR1 MNHNS and CDR2 SASEGT. V was pared by 4 bases and J by 2 bases, with 12 bases between. Here the CDR3 reads CASSGPGSGNQPQHF. CDR3 nucleotides: TGTGCCAGCAGTGGCCCAGGGTCGGGCAATCAGCCCCAGCATTTT.

The gene calls are TRBV5-1 and TRBJ2-2; 7 bases map to TRBD1. The CDR3 is made up of 15 amino acids. Germline loops: CDR1 SGHRS, CDR2 YFSETQ. With 1 base clipped from V and 1 base from J, the junction kept 1 base outside the gene matches. CDR3 sequence: CASSLRQGNTGELFF. The CDR3 DNA reads as TGCGCCAGCAGCTTGCGACAGGGGAACACCGGGGAGCTGTTTTTT. Together with reference TRBV5-1 and TRBJ2-2, the CDR3 gives the full variable domain: KAGVTQTPRYLIKTRGQQVTLSCSPISGHRSVSWYQQTPGQGLQFLFEYFSETQRNKGNFPGRFSGRQFSNSRSEMNVSTLELGDSALYLCASSLRQGNTGELFFGEGSRLTVL.

This clone has a single count. This chain links TRBV9 with TRBJ2-2; no reliable D call. Germline V lookup: CDR1 SGDLS, CDR2 YYNGEE. The V end lost 0 bases, the J end lost 0 bases, and 3 bases lay between the germline ends. This CDR3 is 14 amino acids long. CDR3 region: CASSVDSNTGELFF. Here the CDR3 DNA reads TGTGCCAGCAGCGTAGACTCGAACACCGGGGAGCTGTTTTTT.

The chain joins TRBV6-6 to TRBJ1-1, with D tentatively TRBD1 (6 bases). Trimming removed 2 bases at V and 6 bases at J, with 13 bases between. There are 14 residues in the CDR3. From germline, CDR1 is MNHNY and CDR2 SVGAGI (reference sequence). CDR3 in DNA: TGTGCCAGCAGTTACGGACAGAGCACTTCTGAAGCTTTCTTT. Translated, it gives CASSYGQSTSEAFF.

The gene calls are TRBV15 and TRBJ1-1, with D perhaps matching TRBD1 (5 bases). This CDR3 has 17 amino acids. V was clipped by 3 bases and J by 5 bases, with 22 bases between them. Germline CDR1 reads LNHNV; CDR2 reads YYDKDF (reference sequence). The CDR3 DNA reads as TGTGCCACCAGCAGGGACACTCGATCACTAGCGAATACTGAAGCTTTCTTT. Its protein product is CATSRDTRSLANTEAFF.